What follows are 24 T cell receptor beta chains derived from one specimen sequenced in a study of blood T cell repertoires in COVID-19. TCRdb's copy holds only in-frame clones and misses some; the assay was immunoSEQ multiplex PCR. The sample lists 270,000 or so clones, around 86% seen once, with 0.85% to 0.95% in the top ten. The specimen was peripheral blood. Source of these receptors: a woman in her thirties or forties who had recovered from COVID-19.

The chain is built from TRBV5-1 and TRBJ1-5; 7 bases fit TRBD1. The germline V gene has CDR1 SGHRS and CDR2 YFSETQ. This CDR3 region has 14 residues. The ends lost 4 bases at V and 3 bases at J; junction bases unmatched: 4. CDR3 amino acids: CASSPTGSNQPQHF. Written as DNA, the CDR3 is TGCGCCAGCAGCCCGACAGGGTCCAATCAGCCCCAGCATTTT.

The DNA for the CDR3 is TGTGCCAGCAGCCCCAGGGGCCCCCCAAAGGACTATGGCTACACCTTC. Translation: CASSPRGPPKDYGYTF. The gene calls are TRBV27 and TRBJ1-2; D is perhaps TRBD1 (6 bases). This CDR3 spans 16 amino acids. Between the trimmed V and J ends, which lost 6 bases and 3 bases, there was a span of 20 bases. CDR1 is MNHEY, CDR2 SMNVEV, per germline (reference sequence).

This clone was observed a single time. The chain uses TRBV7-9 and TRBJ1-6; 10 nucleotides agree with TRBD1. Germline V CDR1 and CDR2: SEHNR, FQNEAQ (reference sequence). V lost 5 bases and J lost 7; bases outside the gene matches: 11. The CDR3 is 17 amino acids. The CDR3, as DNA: TGTGCCAGCAGCCAGGACCCGGGACAGGGGCTCAATTCACCCCTCCACTTT. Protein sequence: CASSQDPGQGLNSPLHF.

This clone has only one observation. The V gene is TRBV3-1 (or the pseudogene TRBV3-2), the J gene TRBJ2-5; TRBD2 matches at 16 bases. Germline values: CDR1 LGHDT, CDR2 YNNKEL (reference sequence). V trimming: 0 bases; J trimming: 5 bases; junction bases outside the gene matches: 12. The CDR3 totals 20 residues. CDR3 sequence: CASSQEGLGLAGGTKETQYF. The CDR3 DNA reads TGTGCCAGCAGCCAAGAAGGATTGGGACTAGCGGGAGGGACCAAGGAGACCCAGTACTTC.

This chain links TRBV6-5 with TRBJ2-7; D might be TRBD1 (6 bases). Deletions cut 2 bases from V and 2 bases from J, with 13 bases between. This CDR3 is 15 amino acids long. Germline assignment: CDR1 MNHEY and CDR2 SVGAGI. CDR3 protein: CASSYGGPLPYEQYF. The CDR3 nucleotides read TGTGCCAGCAGTTACGGGGGCCCTCTCCCCTACGAGCAGTACTTC.

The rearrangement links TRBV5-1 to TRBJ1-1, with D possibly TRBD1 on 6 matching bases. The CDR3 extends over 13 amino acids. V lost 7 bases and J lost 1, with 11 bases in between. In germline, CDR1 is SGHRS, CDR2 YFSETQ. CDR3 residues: CASQGQQNTEAFF. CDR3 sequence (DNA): TGCGCCAGCCAAGGACAGCAGAACACTGAAGCTTTCTTT.

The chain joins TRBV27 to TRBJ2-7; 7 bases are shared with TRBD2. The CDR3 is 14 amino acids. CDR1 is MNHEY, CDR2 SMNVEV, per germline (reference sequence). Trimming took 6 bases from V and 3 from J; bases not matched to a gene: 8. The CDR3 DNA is TGTGCCAGCAGCCAGGGACTAACTATCTACGAGCAGTACTTC. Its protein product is CASSQGLTIYEQYF.

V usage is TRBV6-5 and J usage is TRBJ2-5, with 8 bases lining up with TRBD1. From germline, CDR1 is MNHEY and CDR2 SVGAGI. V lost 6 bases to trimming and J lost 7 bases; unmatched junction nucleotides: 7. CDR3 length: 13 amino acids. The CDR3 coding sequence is TGTGCCAGCAGAGGACAGGGAGTCGGGACCCAGTACTTC. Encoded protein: CASRGQGVGTQYF.

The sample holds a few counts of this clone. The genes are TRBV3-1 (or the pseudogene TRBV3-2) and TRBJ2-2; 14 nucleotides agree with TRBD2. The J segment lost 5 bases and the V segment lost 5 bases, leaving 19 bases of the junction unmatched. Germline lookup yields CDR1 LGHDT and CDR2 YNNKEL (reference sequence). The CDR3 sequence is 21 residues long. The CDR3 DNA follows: TGTGCCAGCAGCACGCAACCCGGGACTAGCGGGAGAAAGGGCCGGACCGGGGAGCTGTTTTTT. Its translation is CASSTQPGTSGRKGRTGELFF.

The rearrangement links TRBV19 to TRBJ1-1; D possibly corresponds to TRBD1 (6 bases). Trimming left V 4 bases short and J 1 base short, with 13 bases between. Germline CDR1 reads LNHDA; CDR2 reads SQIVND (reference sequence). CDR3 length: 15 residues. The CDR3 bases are TGTGCCAGTAGTAGCGAAACGGGACAGAACACTGAAGCTTTCTTT. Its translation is CASSSETGQNTEAFF.

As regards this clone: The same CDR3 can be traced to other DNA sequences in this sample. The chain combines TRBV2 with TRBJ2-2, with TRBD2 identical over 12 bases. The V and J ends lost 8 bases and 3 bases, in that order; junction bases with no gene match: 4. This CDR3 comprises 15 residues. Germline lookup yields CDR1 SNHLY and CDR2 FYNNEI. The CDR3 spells CASRRLAGDTGELFF. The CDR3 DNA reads TGTGCCAGCCGACGACTAGCGGGAGACACCGGGGAGCTGTTTTTT.

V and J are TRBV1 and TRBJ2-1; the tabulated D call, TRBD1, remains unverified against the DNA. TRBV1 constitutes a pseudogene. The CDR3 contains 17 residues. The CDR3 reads CTSSHCGPKGFLNEQFF. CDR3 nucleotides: TGCACCAGCAGCCACTGTGGCCCGAAGGGGTTTCTCAATGAGCAGTTCTTC.

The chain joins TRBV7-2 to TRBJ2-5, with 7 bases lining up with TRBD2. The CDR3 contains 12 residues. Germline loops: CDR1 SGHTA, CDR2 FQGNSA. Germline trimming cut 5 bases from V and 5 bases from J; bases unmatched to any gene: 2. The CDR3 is CASSAGVETQYF. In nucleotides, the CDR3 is TGTGCCAGCAGCGCGGGGGTGGAGACCCAGTACTTC.

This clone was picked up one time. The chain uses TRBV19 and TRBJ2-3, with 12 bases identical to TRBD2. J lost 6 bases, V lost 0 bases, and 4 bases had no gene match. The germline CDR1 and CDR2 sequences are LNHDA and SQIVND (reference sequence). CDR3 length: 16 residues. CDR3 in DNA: TGTGCCAGTAGTATAGAAGGGACTAGCGGGCATGATACGCAGTATTTT. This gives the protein CASSIEGTSGHDTQYF.

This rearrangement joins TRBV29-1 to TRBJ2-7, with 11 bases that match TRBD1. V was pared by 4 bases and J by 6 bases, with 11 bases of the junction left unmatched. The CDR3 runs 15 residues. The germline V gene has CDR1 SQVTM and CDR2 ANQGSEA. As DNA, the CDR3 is TGCAGCGTTGGGGATTCGGGGACAGGGGGTCGCGAGCAGTACTTC. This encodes CSVGDSGTGGREQYF.

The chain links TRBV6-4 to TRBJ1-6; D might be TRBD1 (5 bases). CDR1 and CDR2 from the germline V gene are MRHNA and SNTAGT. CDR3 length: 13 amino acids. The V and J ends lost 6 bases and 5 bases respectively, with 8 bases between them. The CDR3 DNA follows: TGTGCCAGCAGCCAGACAGATAATTCACCCCTCCACTTT. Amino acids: CASSQTDNSPLHF.

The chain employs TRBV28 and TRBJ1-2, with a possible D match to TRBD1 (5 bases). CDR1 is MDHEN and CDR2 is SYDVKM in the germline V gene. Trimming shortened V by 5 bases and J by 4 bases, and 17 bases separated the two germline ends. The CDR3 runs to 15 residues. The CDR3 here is CASSGQKDGVYGYTF. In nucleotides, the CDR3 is TGTGCCAGCAGTGGACAAAAGGACGGAGTCTATGGCTACACCTTC.

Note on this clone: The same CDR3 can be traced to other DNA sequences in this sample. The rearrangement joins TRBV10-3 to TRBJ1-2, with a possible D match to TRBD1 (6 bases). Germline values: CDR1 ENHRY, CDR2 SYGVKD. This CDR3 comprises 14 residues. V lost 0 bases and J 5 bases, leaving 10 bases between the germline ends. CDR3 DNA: TGTGCCATCAGTGAGTCAGGGGGTGATTATGGCTACACCTTC. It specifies CAISESGGDYGYTF.

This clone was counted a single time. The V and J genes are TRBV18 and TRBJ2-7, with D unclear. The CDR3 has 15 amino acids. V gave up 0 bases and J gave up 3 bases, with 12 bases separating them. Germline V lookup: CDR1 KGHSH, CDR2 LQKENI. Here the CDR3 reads CASSPPGGHDYEQYF. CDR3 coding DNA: TGTGCCAGCTCACCACCGGGTGGGCACGACTACGAGCAGTACTTC.

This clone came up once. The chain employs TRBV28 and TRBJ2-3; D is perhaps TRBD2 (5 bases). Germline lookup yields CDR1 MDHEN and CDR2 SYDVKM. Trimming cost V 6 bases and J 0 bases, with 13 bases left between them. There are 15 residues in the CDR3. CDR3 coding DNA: TGTGCCAGCAGCGTCAGCGGTGCTAGCACAGATACGCAGTATTTT. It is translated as CASSVSGASTDTQYF.

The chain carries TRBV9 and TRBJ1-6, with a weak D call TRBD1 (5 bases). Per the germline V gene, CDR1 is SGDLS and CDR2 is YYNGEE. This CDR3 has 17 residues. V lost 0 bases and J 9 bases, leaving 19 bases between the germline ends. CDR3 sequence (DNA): TGTGCCAGCAGCGTAGGGGGGGACTCCGAGTATGGTTCACCCCTCCACTTT. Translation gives CASSVGGDSEYGSPLHF.

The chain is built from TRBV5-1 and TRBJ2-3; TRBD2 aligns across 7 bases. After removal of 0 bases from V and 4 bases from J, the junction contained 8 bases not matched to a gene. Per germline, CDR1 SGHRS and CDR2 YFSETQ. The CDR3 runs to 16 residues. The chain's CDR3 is CASSLGRTRKADTQYF. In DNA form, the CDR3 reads TGCGCCAGCAGCTTGGGGAGGACTAGAAAAGCAGATACGCAGTATTTT.

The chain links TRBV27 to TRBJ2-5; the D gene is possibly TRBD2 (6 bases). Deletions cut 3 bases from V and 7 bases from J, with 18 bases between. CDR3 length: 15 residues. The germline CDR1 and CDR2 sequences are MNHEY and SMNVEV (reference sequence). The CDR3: CASSLLRDRGGTQYF. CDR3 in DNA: TGTGCCAGCAGTTTGTTGCGGGATAGGGGTGGGACCCAGTACTTC.

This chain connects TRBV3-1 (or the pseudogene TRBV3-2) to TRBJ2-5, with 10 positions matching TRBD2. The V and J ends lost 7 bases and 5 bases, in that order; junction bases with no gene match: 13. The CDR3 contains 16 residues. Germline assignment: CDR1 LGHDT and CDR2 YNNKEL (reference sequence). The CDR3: CASTNSSGSRGETQYF. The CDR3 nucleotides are TGTGCCAGCACAAATTCTAGCGGGAGTAGAGGGGAGACCCAGTACTTC.